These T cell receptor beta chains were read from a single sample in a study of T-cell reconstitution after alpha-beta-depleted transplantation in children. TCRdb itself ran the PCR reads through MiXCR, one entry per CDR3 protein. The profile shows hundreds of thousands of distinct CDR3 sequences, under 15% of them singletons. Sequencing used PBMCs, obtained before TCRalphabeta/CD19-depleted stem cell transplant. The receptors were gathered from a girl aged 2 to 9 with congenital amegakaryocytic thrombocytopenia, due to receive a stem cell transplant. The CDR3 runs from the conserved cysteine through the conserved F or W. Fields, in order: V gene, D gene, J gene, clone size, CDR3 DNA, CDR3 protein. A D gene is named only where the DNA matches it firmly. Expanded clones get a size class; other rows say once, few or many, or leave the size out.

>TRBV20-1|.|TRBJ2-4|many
TGCAGTGCTCCACAGGGAGGCGAAAACATTCAGTACTTC
CSAPQGGENIQYF
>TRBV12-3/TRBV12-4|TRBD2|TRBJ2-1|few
TGTGCCAGCAGTTTAGCGGGAGGGTGGAATAATGAGCAGTTCTTC
CASSLAGGWNNEQFF
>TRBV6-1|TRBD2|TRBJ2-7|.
TGTGCCAGCGGGGAACCACTAGCGGGAAATTACTACGAGCAGTACTTC
CASGEPLAGNYYEQYF
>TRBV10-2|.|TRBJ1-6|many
TGCGCCAGCAGTGTAGGGAACAGTAATTCACCCCTCCACTTT
CASSVGNSNSPLHF
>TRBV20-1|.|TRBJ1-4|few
TGCAGTGCGCAGTATAATGAAAAACTGTTTTTT
CSAQYNEKLFF
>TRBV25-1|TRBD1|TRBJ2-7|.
TGTGCCAGCAGTGGCCGACAGGGTTCGGCCTACGAGCAGTACTTC
CASSGRQGSAYEQYF
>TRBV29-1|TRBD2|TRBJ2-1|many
TGCAGCGTTCTCCCTTTAGCGGGAGAGGGCCTCAATGAGCAGTTCTTC
CSVLPLAGEGLNEQFF
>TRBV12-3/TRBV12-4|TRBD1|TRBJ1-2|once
TGTGCCGTCTTGGACAGGGCGGGATATGGCTACACCTTC
CAVLDRAGYGYTF
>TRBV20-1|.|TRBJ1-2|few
TGCAGTGCTAGAGACCCGGAGAGGGCCAACTATGGCTACACCTTC
CSARDPERANYGYTF
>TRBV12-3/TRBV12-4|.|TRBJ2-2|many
TGTGCCAGCAGTCGTCATGACGGGGAGCTGTTTTTT
CASSRHDGELFF
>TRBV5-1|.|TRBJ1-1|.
TGCGCCAGCAGCCCCGGGGGAGGGAGGACTGAAGCTTTCTTT
CASSPGGGRTEAFF
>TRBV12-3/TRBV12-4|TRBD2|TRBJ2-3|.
TGTGCCAGCACCCCGCCGGGACTAGCGGGAGCAGATACGCAGTATTTT
CASTPPGLAGADTQYF
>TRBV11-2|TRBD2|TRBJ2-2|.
TGTGCCAGCAGCAAACTAGCGGGAAACACCGGGGAGCTGTTTTTT
CASSKLAGNTGELFF
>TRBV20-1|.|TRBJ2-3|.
TGCAGTGCTAGAGGACTGCACGGACTCACAGATACGCAGTATTTT
CSARGLHGLTDTQYF